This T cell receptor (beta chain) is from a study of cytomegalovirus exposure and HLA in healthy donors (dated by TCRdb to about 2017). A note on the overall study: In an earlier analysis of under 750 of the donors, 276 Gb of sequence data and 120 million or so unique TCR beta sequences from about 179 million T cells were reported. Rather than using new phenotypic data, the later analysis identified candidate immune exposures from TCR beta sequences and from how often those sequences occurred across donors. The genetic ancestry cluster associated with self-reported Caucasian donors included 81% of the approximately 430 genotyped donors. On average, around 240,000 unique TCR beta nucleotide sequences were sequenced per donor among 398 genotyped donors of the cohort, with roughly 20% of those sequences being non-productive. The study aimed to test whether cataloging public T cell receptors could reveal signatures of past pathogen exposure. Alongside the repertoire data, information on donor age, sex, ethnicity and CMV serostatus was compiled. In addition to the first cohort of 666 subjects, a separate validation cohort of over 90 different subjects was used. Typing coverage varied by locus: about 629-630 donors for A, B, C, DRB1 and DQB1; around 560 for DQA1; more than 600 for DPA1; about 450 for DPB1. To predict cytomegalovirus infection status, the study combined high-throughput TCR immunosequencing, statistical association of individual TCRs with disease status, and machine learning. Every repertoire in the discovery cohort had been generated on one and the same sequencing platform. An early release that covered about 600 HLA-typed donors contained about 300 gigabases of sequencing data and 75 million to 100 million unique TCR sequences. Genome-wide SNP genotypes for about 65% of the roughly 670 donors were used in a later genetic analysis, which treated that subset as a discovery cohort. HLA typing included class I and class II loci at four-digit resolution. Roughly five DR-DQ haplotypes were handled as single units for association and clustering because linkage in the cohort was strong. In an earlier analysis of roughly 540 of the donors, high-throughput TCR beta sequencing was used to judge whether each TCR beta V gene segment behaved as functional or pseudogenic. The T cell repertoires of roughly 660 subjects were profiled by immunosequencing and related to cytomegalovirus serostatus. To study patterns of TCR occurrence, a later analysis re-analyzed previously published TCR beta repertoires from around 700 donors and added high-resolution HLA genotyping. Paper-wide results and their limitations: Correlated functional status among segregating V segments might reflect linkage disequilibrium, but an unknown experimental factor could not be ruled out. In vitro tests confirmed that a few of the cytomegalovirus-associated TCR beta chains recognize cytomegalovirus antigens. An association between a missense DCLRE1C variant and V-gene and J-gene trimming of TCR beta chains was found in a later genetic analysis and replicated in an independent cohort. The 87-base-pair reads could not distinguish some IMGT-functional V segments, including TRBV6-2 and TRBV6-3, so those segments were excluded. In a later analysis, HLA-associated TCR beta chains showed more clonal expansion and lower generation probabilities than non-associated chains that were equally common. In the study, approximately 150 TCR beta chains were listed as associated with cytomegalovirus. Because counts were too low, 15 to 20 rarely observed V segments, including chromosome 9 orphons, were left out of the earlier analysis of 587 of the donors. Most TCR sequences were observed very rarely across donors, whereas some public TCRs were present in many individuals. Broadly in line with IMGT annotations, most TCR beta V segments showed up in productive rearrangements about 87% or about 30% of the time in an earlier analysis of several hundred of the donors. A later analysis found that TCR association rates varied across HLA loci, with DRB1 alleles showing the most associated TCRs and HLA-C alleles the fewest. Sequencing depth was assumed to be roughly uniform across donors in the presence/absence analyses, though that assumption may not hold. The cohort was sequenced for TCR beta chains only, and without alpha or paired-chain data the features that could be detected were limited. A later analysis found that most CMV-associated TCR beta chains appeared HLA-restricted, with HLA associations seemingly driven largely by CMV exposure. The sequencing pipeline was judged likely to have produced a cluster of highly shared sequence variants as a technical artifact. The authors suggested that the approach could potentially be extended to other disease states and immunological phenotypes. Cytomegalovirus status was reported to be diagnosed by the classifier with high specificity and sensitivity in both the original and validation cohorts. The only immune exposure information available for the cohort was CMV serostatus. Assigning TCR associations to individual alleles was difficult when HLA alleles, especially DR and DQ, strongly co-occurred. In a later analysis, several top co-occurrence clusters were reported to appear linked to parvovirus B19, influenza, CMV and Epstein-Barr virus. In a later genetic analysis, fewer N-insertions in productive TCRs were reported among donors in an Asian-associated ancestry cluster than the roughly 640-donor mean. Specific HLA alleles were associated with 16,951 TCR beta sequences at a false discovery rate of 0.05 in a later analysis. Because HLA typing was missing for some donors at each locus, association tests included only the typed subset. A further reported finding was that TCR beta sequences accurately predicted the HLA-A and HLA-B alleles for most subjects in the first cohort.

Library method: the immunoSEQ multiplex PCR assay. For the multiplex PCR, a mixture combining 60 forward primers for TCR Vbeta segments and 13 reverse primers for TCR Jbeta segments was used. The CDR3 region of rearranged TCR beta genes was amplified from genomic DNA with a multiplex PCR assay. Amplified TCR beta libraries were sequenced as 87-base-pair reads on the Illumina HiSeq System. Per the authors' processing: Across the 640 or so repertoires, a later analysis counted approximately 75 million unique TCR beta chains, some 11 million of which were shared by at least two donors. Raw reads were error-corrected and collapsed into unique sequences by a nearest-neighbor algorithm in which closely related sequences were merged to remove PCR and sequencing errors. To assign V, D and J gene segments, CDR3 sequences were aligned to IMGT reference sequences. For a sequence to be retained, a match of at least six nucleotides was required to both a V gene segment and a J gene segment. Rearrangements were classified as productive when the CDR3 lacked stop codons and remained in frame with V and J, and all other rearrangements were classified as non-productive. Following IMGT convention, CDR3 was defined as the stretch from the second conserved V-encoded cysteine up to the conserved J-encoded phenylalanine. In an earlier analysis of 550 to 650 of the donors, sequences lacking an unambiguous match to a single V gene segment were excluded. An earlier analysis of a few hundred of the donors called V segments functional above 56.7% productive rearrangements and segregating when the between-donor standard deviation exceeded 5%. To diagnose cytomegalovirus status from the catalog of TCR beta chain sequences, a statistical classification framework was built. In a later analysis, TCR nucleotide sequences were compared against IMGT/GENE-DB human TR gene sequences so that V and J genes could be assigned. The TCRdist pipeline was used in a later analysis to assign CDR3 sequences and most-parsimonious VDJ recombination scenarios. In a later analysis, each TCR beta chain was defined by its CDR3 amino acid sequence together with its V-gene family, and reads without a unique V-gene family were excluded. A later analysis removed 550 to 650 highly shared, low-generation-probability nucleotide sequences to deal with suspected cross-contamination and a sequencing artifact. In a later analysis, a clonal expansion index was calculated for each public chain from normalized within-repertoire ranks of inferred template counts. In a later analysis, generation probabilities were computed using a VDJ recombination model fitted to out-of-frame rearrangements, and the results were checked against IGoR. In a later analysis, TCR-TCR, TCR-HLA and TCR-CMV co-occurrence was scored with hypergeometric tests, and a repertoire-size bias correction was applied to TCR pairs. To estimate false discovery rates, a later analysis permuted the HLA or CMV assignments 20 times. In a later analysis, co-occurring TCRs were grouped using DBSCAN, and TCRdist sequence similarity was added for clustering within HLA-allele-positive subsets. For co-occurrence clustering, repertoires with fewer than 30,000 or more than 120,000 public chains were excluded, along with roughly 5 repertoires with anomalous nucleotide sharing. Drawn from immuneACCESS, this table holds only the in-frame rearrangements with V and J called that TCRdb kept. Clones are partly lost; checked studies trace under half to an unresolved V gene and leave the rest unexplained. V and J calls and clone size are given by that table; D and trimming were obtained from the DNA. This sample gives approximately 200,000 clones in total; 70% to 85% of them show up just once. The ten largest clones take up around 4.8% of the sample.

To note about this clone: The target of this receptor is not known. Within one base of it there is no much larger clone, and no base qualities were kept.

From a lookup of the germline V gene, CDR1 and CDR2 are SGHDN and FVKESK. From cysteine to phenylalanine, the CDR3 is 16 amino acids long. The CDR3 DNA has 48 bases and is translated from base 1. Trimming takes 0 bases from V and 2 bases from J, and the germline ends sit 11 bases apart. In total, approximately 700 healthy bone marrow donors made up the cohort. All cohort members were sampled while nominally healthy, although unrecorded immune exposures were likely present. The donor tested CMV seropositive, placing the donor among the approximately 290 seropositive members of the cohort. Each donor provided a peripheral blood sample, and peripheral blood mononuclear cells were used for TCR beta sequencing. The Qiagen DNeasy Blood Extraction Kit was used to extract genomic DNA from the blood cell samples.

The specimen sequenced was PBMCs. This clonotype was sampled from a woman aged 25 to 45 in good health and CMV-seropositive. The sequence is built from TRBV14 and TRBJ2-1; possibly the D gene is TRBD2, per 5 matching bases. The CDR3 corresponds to CASSQDPRRAYNEQFF. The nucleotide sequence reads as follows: TGTGCCAGCAGCCAAGATCCGCGGCGGGCCTACAATGAGCAGTTCTTC.